These 22 T cell receptor beta chains came from one sample sequenced in a study of T cell responses to AZD1222 COVID-19 vaccine. Clones were sequenced by immunoSEQ multiplex PCR, and TCRdb holds only the in-frame ones, with some missing. The data show fewer than 200,000 clones, around 89% seen once. Sequencing was performed on peripheral blood, taken 28 days after the second AZD1222 dose. These receptors came from an adult who received the AZD1222 COVID-19 vaccine.

The chain is built from TRBV5-6 and TRBJ2-1; 8 bases agree with TRBD1. Germline values: CDR1 SGHDT, CDR2 YYEEEE. The CDR3 is 18 residues long. With 5 bases clipped from V and 3 bases from J, the junction kept 16 bases outside the gene matches. The CDR3 DNA reads TGTGCCAGCAGTACCCTATACGCGACAGGGGAGTTCTACAATGAGCAGTTCTTC. Amino acids: CASSTLYATGEFYNEQFF. Using reference TRBV5-6 and TRBJ2-1 for the parts outside the CDR3, the full variable domain is DAGVTQSPTHLIKTRGQQVTLRCSPKSGHDTVSWYQQALGQGPQFIFQYYEEEERQRGNFPDRFSGHQFPNYSSELNVNALLLGDSALYLCASSTLYATGEFYNEQFFGPGTRLTVL.

This sequence joins TRBV12-3 or TRBV12-4 and TRBJ2-2; D remains unclear. This CDR3 is built from 13 residues. Trimming cost V 2 bases and J 0 bases, with 1 base left between them. CDR3 amino acids: CASSLSNTGELFF. The CDR3 DNA reads TGTGCCAGCAGTTTATCGAACACCGGGGAGCTGTTTTTT.

V gene TRBV30 combines with J gene TRBJ1-2, with 12 bases identical to TRBD1. Germline CDR1 is GTSNPN and CDR2 is SVGIG (reference sequence). V trimming: 7 bases; J trimming: 4 bases; junction bases outside the gene matches: 10. CDR3 length equals 15 residues. The CDR3 sequence is CASRDRGLGGYGYTF. CDR3 nucleotide sequence: TGTGCCTCCCGGGACAGGGGGCTAGGGGGCTATGGCTACACCTTC.

V and J are TRBV30 and TRBJ1-3; D unclear. V was pared by 3 bases and J by 1 base, with 10 bases between. This CDR3 is built from 14 residues. The V gene's germline CDR1 is GTSNPN and CDR2 SVGIG (reference sequence). The CDR3 DNA sequence: TGTGCCTGGAGATCCGAGAGGTCTGGAAACACCATATATTTT. This sequence encodes CAWRSERSGNTIYF. The whole variable domain, filled in from reference TRBV30 and TRBJ1-3, reads SQTIHQWPATLVQPVGSPLSLECTVEGTSNPNLYWYRQAAGRGLQLLFYSVGIGQISSEVPQNLSASRPQDRQFILSSKKLLLSDSGFYLCAWRSERSGNTIYFGEGSWLTVV.

This chain uses TRBV11-3 with TRBJ2-3; D not certain. The ends were cut back, 1 base at V and 4 bases at J, with 6 bases in the middle. CDR3 length: 13 amino acids. The V gene's germline CDR1 is SGHNT and CDR2 YENEEA. The DNA of the CDR3 is TGTGCCAGCAGCTTAGGGACCTCAGATACGCAGTATTTT. Amino acids: CASSLGTSDTQYF.

The genes are TRBV3-1 (or the pseudogene TRBV3-2) and TRBJ1-2; D unresolved. The CDR3 runs 14 residues. V was cut by 6 bases and J by 3 bases, with 14 bases left in between. The germline CDR1 and CDR2 sequences are LGHDT and YNNKEL (reference sequence). The CDR3 loop reads CASRHFASDYGYTF. The CDR3 coding sequence is TGTGCCAGCAGACATTTTGCGTCCGACTATGGCTACACCTTC.

The CDR3, as DNA: TGTGCCAGTACCCCGGGACCTTTTAATTCACCCCTCCACTTT. Protein sequence: CASTPGPFNSPLHF. This chain joins TRBV19 and TRBJ1-6; D might be TRBD1 (5 bases). This CDR3 contains 14 residues. Germline V gene sequence: CDR1 LNHDA, CDR2 SQIVND (reference sequence). The V and J ends lost 7 bases and 6 bases respectively, with 13 bases between them.

V is TRBV5-4 and J is TRBJ2-6; D is unclear. Germline V CDR1 and CDR2: SGHNT, YYREEE (reference sequence). CDR3 length equals 17 residues. V lost 4 bases and J 2 bases, leaving 16 bases between the germline ends. CDR3 protein: CASSIPGRVAGANVLTF. The CDR3 DNA reads as TGTGCCAGCAGCATCCCGGGTCGGGTAGCTGGGGCCAACGTCCTGACTTTC.

This clone has only one observation. The chain employs TRBV7-8 and TRBJ1-1, with D perhaps TRBD1 (5 bases). Germline CDR1 reads SGHVS; CDR2 reads FQNEAQ. This CDR3 has 15 amino acids. With 8 bases removed from V and 6 bases from J, the gap between germline ends came to 22 bases. CDR3 loop: CASGPGRVVGSEAFF. CDR3 sequence (DNA): TGTGCCAGCGGGCCGGGGCGGGTCGTAGGGTCTGAAGCTTTCTTT.

This chain connects TRBV3-1 (or the pseudogene TRBV3-2) to TRBJ1-1; D call uncertain. Germline V gene data show CDR1 as LGHDT and CDR2 as YNNKEL (reference sequence). V was clipped by 1 base and J by 5 bases, with 11 bases between them. This CDR3 has 14 amino acids. DNA of the CDR3: TGTGCCAGCAGCCAAGGCAGGTTTTTGACTGAAGCTTTCTTT. Translated: CASSQGRFLTEAFF.

The rearrangement links TRBV6-2 or TRBV6-3 to TRBJ2-4; no clear D. Trimming took 6 bases from V and 7 from J, leaving 10 bases between them. Germline loops: CDR1 MNHEY, CDR2 SVGEGT. The CDR3 is made up of 12 amino acids. CDR3 sequence reads: CASSRLRNIQYF. CDR3 bases: TGTGCCAGCAGCCGTTTAAGGAACATTCAGTACTTC.

In its sample, this clone was seen once. The chain has TRBV6-1 and TRBJ1-2; 12 positions match TRBD1. V trimming: 3 bases; J trimming: 4 bases; junction bases outside the gene matches: 6. This CDR3 region has 16 residues. Germline values: CDR1 MNHNS, CDR2 SASEGT. As DNA, the CDR3 is TGTGCCAGCAGTGAGGCGGGGACAGGGGGCAGCTATGGCTACACCTTC. Protein: CASSEAGTGGSYGYTF.

The chain joins TRBV5-8 to TRBJ2-1; tentatively, D is TRBD1 (6 bases). The CDR3 is 14 amino acids. Between the trimmed V and J ends, which lost 2 bases and 1 base, there was a span of 7 bases. From germline, CDR1 is SGHTS and CDR2 YDEGEE. This CDR3 is CASSFGQSYNEQFF. CDR3 bases: TGTGCCAGCAGCTTCGGACAGTCCTACAATGAGCAGTTCTTC.

The CDR3 bases are TGCGCCAGCAGCTGGGGGCGGGGAAGTGAGCAGTTCTTC. Protein sequence: CASSWGRGSEQFF. The chain recombines TRBV5-1 with TRBJ2-1; D is perhaps TRBD1 or TRBD2 (6 bases each). The CDR3 covers 13 residues. In germline, CDR1 is SGHRS, CDR2 YFSETQ. The ends were cut back, 3 bases at V and 9 bases at J, with 13 bases in the middle.

V gene TRBV12-5 combines with J gene TRBJ2-5; unclear D gene. The CDR3 has 15 residues. Germline V gene lookup returns CDR1 LGHNT and CDR2 FRNRAP. The V gene lost 0 bases and the J gene lost 2 bases, with 10 bases spanning the gap. The CDR3 DNA is TGTGCTAGTGGTTTGGTAACAGAGAAACAAGAGACCCAGTACTTC. Amino acids: CASGLVTEKQETQYF.

This clone has a single count. The genes are TRBV5-5 and TRBJ2-2; TRBD1 might be the D (5 bases). Germline-derived CDR1 and CDR2 are SGHKS and YYEKEE (reference sequence). Trimming pared 4 bases from V and 3 bases from J, leaving 13 bases between. This CDR3 contains 15 residues. The CDR3 spells CASSIRVRDTGELFF. The CDR3 nucleotides are TGTGCCAGCAGCATCAGGGTCAGGGACACCGGGGAGCTGTTTTTT.

This sequence joins TRBV7-3 and TRBJ1-1, with D uncertain. The length of the CDR3 is 13 residues. Germline V lookup: CDR1 SGHTA, CDR2 FQGTGA. The ends were cut back, 4 bases at V and 0 bases at J, with 6 bases in the middle. The CDR3 loop reads CASSSQMNTEAFF. CDR3 nucleotide sequence: TGTGCCAGCAGCTCACAGATGAACACTGAAGCTTTCTTT.

The DNA for the CDR3 is TGTGCCAGCAGTTACTCGAGGGCCGATGGCTACACCTTC. This translates into CASSYSRADGYTF. The chain employs TRBV6-5 and TRBJ1-2; no definite D call. Germline CDR1 reads MNHEY; CDR2 reads SVGAGI. Trimming pared 0 bases from V and 6 bases from J, leaving 8 bases between. CDR3 length equals 13 residues.

The rearrangement links TRBV30 to TRBJ2-3; the match to TRBD2 covers 8 bases. Germline CDR1 and CDR2: GTSNPN and SVGIG (reference sequence). V was clipped by 3 bases and J by 8 bases; unmatched bases: 7. CDR3 size: 13 residues. The CDR3 here is CAWRGRGVGTQYF. The CDR3, as DNA: TGTGCCTGGAGAGGGCGGGGGGTTGGTACGCAGTATTTT.

V is TRBV7-3 and J is TRBJ2-3; D is tentatively TRBD1 or TRBD2 (5 bases each). Germline values: CDR1 SGHTA, CDR2 FQGTGA. The CDR3 length is 16 residues. The V gene lost 5 bases and the J gene lost 4 bases, with 19 bases spanning the gap. CDR3 bases: TGTGCCAGCAGCCCCATCGGCCGGAGAGGGGCAGATACGCAGTATTTT. As protein: CASSPIGRRGADTQYF.

CDR3 DNA: TGTGCCAGCAGTCTCAACGGGGGGGCGGATGGCTACACCTTC. Translation: CASSLNGGADGYTF. The rearrangement links TRBV27 to TRBJ1-2; tentatively, D is TRBD1 (6 bases). The length of the CDR3 is 14 residues. Germline CDR1 MNHEY, CDR2 SMNVEV (reference sequence). Trimming cost V 5 bases and J 6 bases, with 16 bases left between them.

This clone was observed a handful of times. The chain employs TRBV29-1 and TRBJ1-6; TRBD1 agrees at 10 bases. Germline trimming cut 3 bases from V and 9 bases from J; bases unmatched to any gene: 2. The CDR3 length is 13 residues. Germline loops: CDR1 SQVTM, CDR2 ANQGSEA. In nucleotides, the CDR3 is TGCAGCGTTGAGACAGGGGGCAGTTCACCCCTCCACTTT. Translated, it gives CSVETGGSSPLHF.